One sample yielded the 2 T cell receptor beta chains listed below, sequenced in a study of vaccination and CD4 T cells after COVID-19. Cultured CD4+ T cells had their DNA profiled by the Oncomine TCR Beta short-read assay. One entry per CDR3 protein results from TCRdb running MiXCR on the PCR reads. The sample carries around 20,000 distinct CDR3 sequences, around half recorded once. Specified treatment: approximately 10-day PBMC culture with coronavirus spike peptide pools or control peptides (ViraFEST assay). No antigens are known for them. Sequenced input: CD4+ T cells from blood, cultured in vitro. These receptors were obtained from a human donor who had recovered from COVID-19.

This chain's CDR3 is CASSGTGTGGGEKLFF. In DNA form, the CDR3 reads TGTGCCAGCAGCGGCACCGGGACCGGAGGGGGCGAAAAACTGTTTTTT. V is TRBV12-3 or TRBV12-4 and J is TRBJ1-4; 7 nucleotides align to TRBD1. This CDR3 spans 16 amino acids. The junction had 15 bases not matched to a gene; V was cut back by 6 bases and J by 8 bases.

J is TRBJ2-5 and V is TRBV19; 10 bases map to TRBD2. V shed 6 bases, J shed 1 base, and the junction held 5 bases outside the gene matches. The length of the CDR3 is 15 residues. Per the germline V gene, CDR1 is LNHDA and CDR2 is SQIVND (reference sequence). CDR3 region: CASSNLAGGQETQYF. CDR3 nucleotides: TGTGCCAGTAGCAACTTAGCGGGAGGCCAAGAGACCCAGTACTTC.